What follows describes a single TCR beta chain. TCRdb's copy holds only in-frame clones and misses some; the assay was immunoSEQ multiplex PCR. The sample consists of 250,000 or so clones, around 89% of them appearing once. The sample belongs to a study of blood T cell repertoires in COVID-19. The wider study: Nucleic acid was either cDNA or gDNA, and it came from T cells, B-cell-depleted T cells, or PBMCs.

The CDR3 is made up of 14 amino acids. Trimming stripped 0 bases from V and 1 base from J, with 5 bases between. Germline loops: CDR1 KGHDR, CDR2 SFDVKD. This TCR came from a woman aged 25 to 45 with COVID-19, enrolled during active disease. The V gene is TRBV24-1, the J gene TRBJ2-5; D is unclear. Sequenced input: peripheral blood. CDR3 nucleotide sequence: TGTGCCACCAGTGATTTGGGCAGCCAAGAGACCCAGTACTTC. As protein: CATSDLGSQETQYF.